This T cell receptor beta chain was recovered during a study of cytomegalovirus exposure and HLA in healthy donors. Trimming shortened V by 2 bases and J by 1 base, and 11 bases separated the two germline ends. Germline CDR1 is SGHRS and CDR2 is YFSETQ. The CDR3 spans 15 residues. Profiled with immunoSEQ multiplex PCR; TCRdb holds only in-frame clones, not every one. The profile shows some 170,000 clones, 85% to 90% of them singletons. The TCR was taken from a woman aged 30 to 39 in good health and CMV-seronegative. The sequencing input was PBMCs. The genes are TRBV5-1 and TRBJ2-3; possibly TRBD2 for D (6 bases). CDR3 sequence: CASSLLARGTDTQYF. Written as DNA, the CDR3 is TGCGCCAGCAGCTTACTAGCCCGTGGCACAGATACGCAGTATTTT.